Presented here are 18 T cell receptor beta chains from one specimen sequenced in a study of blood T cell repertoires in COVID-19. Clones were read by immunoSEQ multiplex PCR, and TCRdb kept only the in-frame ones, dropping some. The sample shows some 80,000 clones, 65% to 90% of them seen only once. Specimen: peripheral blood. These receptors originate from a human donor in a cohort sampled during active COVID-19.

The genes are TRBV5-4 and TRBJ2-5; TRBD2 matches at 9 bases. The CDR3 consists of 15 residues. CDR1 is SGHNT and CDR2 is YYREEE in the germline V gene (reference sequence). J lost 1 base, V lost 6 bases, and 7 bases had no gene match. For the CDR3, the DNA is TGTGCCAGCACCCATAGGCGGGGGGGCCAAGAGACCCAGTACTTC. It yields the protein CASTHRRGGQETQYF.

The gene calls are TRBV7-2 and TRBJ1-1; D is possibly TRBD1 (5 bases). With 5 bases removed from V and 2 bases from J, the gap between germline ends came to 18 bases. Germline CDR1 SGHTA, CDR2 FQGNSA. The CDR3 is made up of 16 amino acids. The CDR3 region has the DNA TGTGCCAGCAGCCCAGCTAGACCAGGGTTAAACACTGAAGCTTTCTTT. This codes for CASSPARPGLNTEAFF.

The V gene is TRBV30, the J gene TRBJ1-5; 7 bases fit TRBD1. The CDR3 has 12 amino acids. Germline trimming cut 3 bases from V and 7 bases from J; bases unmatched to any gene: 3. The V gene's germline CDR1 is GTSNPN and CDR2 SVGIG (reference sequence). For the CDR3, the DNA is TGTGCCTGGAGGCCGACAGGGCAGCCCCAGCATTTT. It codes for CAWRPTGQPQHF.

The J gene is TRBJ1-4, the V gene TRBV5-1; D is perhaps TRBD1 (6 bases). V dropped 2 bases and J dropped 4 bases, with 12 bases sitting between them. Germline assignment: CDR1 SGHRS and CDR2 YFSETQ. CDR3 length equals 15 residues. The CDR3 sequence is CASSFSDSYNEKLFF. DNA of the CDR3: TGCGCCAGCAGCTTTTCGGACAGTTATAATGAAAAACTGTTTTTT.

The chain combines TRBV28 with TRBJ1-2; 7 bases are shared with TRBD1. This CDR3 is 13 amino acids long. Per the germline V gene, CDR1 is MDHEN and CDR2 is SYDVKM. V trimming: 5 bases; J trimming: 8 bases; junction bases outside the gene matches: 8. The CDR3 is CASSQDRAWGYTF. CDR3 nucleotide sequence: TGTGCCAGCAGTCAAGACAGGGCTTGGGGCTACACCTTC.

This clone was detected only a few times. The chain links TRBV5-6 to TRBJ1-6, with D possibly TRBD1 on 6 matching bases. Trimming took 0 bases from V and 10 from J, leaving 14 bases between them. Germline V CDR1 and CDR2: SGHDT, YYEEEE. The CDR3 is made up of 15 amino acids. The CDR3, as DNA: TGTGCCAGCAGCTTGGGTGCACAGGGAAACTCACCCCTCCACTTT. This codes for CASSLGAQGNSPLHF. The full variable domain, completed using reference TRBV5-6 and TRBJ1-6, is DAGVTQSPTHLIKTRGQQVTLRCSPKSGHDTVSWYQQALGQGPQFIFQYYEEEERQRGNFPDRFSGHQFPNYSSELNVNALLLGDSALYLCASSLGAQGNSPLHFGNGTRLTVT.

CDR3 sequence (DNA): TGTGCCAGCAGCGTAGGCACAGGGGGGACGCTGAACACTGAAGCTTTCTTT. This sequence encodes CASSVGTGGTLNTEAFF. The chain recombines TRBV9 with TRBJ1-1; 8 bases match TRBD1. Per the germline V gene, CDR1 is SGDLS and CDR2 is YYNGEE. This CDR3 spans 17 amino acids. Trimming removed 0 bases from V and 0 bases from J; junction bases left unmatched: 7. The complete variable domain, with remaining parts taken from reference TRBV9 and TRBJ1-1, reads DSGVTQTPKHLITATGQRVTLRCSPRSGDLSVYWYQQSLDQGLQFLIQYYNGEERAKGNILERFSAQQFPDLHSELNLSSLELGDSALYFCASSVGTGGTLNTEAFFGQGTRLTVV.

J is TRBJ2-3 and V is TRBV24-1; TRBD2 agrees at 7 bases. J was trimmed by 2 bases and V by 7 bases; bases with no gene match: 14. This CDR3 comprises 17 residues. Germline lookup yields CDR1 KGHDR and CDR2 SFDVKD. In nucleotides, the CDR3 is TGTGCCACCAGCGCTTGGGTCGGCGGGAGTATCACAGATACGCAGTATTTT. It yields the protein CATSAWVGGSITDTQYF.

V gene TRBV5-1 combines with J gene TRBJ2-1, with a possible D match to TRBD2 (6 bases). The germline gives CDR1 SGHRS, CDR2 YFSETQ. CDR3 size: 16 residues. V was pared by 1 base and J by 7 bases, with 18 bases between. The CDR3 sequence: CASSLFSRPGGNEQFF. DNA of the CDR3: TGCGCCAGCAGCTTGTTCTCGCGTCCCGGAGGGAATGAGCAGTTCTTC.

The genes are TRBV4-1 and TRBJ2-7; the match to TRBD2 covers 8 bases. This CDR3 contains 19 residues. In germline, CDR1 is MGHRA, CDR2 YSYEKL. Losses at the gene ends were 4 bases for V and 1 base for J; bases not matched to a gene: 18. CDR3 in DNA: TGCGCCAGCAGCCTATGGGTGGGAGCGGGAGTAGGGGGATCCTACGAGCAGTACTTC. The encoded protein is CASSLWVGAGVGGSYEQYF.

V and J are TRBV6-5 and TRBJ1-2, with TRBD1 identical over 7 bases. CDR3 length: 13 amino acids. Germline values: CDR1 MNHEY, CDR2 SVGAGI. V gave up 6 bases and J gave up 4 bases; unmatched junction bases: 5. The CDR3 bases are TGTGCCAGCAGATTGACAGGGAGCTATGGCTACACCTTC. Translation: CASRLTGSYGYTF.

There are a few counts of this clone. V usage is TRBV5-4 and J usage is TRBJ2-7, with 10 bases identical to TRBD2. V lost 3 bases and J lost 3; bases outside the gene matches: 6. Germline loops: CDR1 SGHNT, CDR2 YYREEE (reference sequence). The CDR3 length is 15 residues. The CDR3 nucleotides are TGTGCCAGCAGCTCATCTAGCGGGGGCCGCTACGAGCAGTACTTC. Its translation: CASSSSSGGRYEQYF.

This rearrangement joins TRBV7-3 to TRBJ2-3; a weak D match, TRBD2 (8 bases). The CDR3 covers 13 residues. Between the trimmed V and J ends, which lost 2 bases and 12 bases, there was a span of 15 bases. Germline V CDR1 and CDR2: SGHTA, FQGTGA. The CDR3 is CASSLREGAQQYF. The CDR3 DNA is TGTGCCAGCAGCTTACGGGAGGGGGCTCAACAGTATTTT. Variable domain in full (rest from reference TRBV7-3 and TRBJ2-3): GAGVSQTPSNKVTEKGKYVELRCDPISGHTALYWYRQSLGQGPEFLIYFQGTGAADDSGLPNDRFFAVRPEGSVSTLKIQRTERGDSAVYLCASSLREGAQQYFGPGTRLTVL.

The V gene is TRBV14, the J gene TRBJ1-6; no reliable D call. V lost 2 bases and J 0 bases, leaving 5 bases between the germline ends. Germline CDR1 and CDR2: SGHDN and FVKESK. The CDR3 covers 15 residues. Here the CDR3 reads CASSQQFSYNSPLHF. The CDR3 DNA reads TGTGCCAGCAGCCAACAGTTCTCCTATAATTCACCCCTCCACTTT.

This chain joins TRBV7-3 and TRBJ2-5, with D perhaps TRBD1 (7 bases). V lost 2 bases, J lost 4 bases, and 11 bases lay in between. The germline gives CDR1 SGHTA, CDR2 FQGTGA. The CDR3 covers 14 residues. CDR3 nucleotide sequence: TGTGCCAGCAGCTTAGGAGGGGGCAGAGAGACCCAGTACTTC. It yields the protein CASSLGGGRETQYF.

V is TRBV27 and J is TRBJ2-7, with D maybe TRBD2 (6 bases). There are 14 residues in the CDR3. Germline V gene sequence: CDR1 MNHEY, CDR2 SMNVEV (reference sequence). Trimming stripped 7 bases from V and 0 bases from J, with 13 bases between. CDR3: CASNKRASSYEQYF. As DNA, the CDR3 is TGTGCCAGCAACAAGCGGGCCAGCTCCTACGAGCAGTACTTC.

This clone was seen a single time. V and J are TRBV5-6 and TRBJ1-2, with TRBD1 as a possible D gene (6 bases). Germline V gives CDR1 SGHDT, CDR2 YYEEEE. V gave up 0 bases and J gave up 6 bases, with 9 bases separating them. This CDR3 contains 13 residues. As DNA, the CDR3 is TGTGCCAGCAGCTTGGGTCAGGGGAATGGCTACACCTTC. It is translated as CASSLGQGNGYTF.

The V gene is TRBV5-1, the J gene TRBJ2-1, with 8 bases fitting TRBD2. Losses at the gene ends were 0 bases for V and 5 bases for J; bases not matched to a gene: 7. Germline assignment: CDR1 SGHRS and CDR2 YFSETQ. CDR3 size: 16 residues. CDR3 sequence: CASSLDRTSPDNEQFF. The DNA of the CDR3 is TGCGCCAGCAGCTTGGATCGGACTAGCCCGGACAATGAGCAGTTCTTC.